The 15 T cell receptor beta chains below were found in one sample sequenced in a study of T cells after yellow fever vaccination. One entry per CDR3 protein results from TCRdb running MiXCR on the 5' RACE reads. The sample carries around 330,000 distinct CDR3 sequences, 3.6% recorded once. The source material was PBMCs, sampled on the day of the yellow fever booster vaccination. These receptor sequences come from a man aged 18 to 30 who received the YFV17D yellow fever vaccine.

This clonotype was seen only a few times. This chain joins TRBV5-4 and TRBJ2-7; D gene uncertain. There are 14 residues in the CDR3. V dropped 4 bases and J dropped 2 bases, with 13 bases sitting between them. CDR1 and CDR2 (germline): SGHNT, YYREEE (reference sequence). In DNA form, the CDR3 reads TGTGCCAGCAGCCCTGGGGTGGTCCCCTACGAGCAGTACGTC. The encoded protein is CASSPGVVPYEQYV.

Ten or more counts support this clonotype. The V gene is TRBV27, the J gene TRBJ2-2, with 10 positions matching TRBD2. CDR3 length equals 17 residues. V shed 5 bases, J shed 1 base, and the junction held 7 bases outside the gene matches. Germline V gene lookup returns CDR1 MNHEY and CDR2 SMNVEV (reference sequence). In DNA, the CDR3 is TGTGCCAGCAGTCTCTCATCTAGCGGGGGGAACACCGGGGAGCTGTTTTTT. Amino acid sequence: CASSLSSSGGNTGELFF.

There are a few counts of this clonotype. The gene calls are TRBV4-3 and TRBJ1-2; 8 bases are shared with TRBD1. This CDR3 region has 17 residues. Unmatched junction bases numbered 8, after V lost 0 bases and J lost 2 bases. Germline V CDR1 and CDR2: LGHNA, YSLEER. In DNA, the CDR3 is TGCGCCAGCAGCCAAGATTGGCAGGGGGCTGTAAACTATGGCTACACCTTC. Translation: CASSQDWQGAVNYGYTF.

There are many counts of this clonotype. The chain recombines TRBV27 with TRBJ1-6; no clear D gene. The CDR3 runs to 14 residues. V lost 6 bases and J 11 bases, leaving 17 bases between the germline ends. Germline CDR1 MNHEY, CDR2 SMNVEV (reference sequence). The CDR3 region has the DNA TGTGCCAGCAGCCGAAAAGATCAATTTACACCCCTCCACTTT. Translated: CASSRKDQFTPLHF.

The chain combines TRBV3-1 with TRBJ2-1, with D uncertain. V lost 4 bases to trimming and J lost 12 bases, with 13 bases between them. CDR3 length: 12 residues. Per germline, CDR1 LGHDT and CDR2 YNNKEL (reference sequence). Here the CDR3 reads CASSRDGQGQFF. CDR3 in DNA: TGTGCCAGCAGCCGTGACGGGCAAGGGCAGTTCTTC.

This clonotype was counted many times. The chain couples TRBV3-1 to TRBJ2-4; D is ambiguous. The V end lost 1 base, the J end lost 8 bases, and 15 bases lay between the germline ends. The CDR3 has 15 residues. Germline V gives CDR1 LGHDT, CDR2 YNNKEL (reference sequence). The CDR3 DNA follows: TGTGCCAGCAGCCAAGGGGTTCTTAGTCGGGACATTCAGTACTTC. As protein: CASSQGVLSRDIQYF.

This clonotype has ten or more counts. The CDR3 reads CASSSREGSYEQYV. The CDR3 coding sequence is TGTGCCAGCAGCTCTAGAGAGGGGTCCTACGAGCAGTACGTC. This chain connects TRBV7-8 to TRBJ2-7, with D perhaps TRBD1 or TRBD2 (5 bases each). The V gene's germline CDR1 is SGHVS and CDR2 FQNEAQ. Deletions cut 4 bases from V and 1 base from J, with 11 bases between. The CDR3 has 14 residues.

This clonotype has a count of ten or more. The junction does not match germline at one end; this may be a read error. The chain is built from TRBV5-1 and TRBJ2-5; tentative D call: TRBD2 (6 bases). CDR1 is SGHRS and CDR2 is YFSETQ in the germline V gene. CDR3 length: 15 residues. The CDR3 spells CASSLGGGAKETQYF. The CDR3 DNA follows: TGCGCCAGCAGTTTGGGCGGCGGGGCGAAAGAGACCCAGTACTTC.

This clonotype showed up many times. V usage is TRBV9 and J usage is TRBJ1-5; TRBD1 matches 7 bases. The CDR3 length is 15 residues. Per germline, CDR1 SGDLS and CDR2 YYNGEE. Germline trimming cut 5 bases from V and 4 bases from J; bases unmatched to any gene: 9. This CDR3 reads CASSLTGAPNQPQHF. In nucleotides, the CDR3 is TGTGCCAGCAGTTTAACAGGGGCCCCAAATCAGCCCCAGCATTTT.

This clonotype appeared many times. The CDR3 DNA reads TGTGCCAGCAGCCCTTCATACGGGAGCGAGCAGTACTTC. Protein product: CASSPSYGSEQYF. The chain couples TRBV7-9 to TRBJ2-7; weak D call: TRBD2 (6 bases). The ends were cut back, 5 bases at V and 6 bases at J, with 14 bases in the middle. CDR3 length equals 13 residues. Germline assignment: CDR1 SEHNR and CDR2 FQNEAQ (reference sequence).

This clonotype appeared a few times. This sequence joins TRBV7-2 and TRBJ2-3; D is perhaps TRBD1 or TRBD2 (5 bases each). V lost 3 bases, J lost 3 bases, and 13 bases lay in between. The CDR3 spans 15 residues. Per the germline V gene, CDR1 is SGHTA and CDR2 is FQGNSA. This CDR3 reads CASSFGQGETDTQYF. Written as DNA, the CDR3 is TGTGCCAGCAGCTTCGGGCAGGGAGAAACAGATACGCAGTATTTT.

This clonotype occurred a few times. V gene TRBV7-8 combines with J gene TRBJ2-7; 11 bases map to TRBD1. Germline V gene lookup returns CDR1 SGHVS and CDR2 FQNEAQ. The V segment lost 5 bases and the J segment 5 bases; nucleotides outside the gene matches: 5. The CDR3 length is 14 residues. The DNA of the CDR3 is TGTGCCAGCAGCACCTGGACAGGGGGCGACGAGCAGTACTTC. Translation gives CASSTWTGGDEQYF. Looking up the rest from reference TRBV7-8 and TRBJ2-7 gives the full variable domain: GAGVSQSPRYKVAKRGQDVALRCDPISGHVSLFWYQQALGQGPEFLTYFQNEAQLDKSGLPSDRFFAERPEGSVSTLKIQRTQQEDSAVYLCASSTWTGGDEQYFGPGTRLTVT.

The chain carries TRBV18 and TRBJ2-5; possibly TRBD2 for D (6 bases). CDR3 length: 14 amino acids. Germline loops: CDR1 KGHSH, CDR2 LQKENI. V was clipped by 3 bases and J by 2 bases, with 10 bases between them. The CDR3 DNA sequence: TGTGCCAGCTCACCGTTGGGACTTCAAGAGACCCAGTACTTC. Protein sequence: CASSPLGLQETQYF.

This clonotype was seen only a few times. The chain is built from TRBV11-2 and TRBJ2-7; D unclear. This CDR3 has 14 amino acids. The V gene lost 1 base and the J gene lost 0 bases, with 7 bases spanning the gap. CDR1 is SGHAT, CDR2 FQNNGV, per germline. This chain's CDR3 is CASSLVLYSYEQYF. In DNA form, the CDR3 reads TGTGCCAGCAGCTTAGTCCTGTACTCCTACGAGCAGTACTTC.

There are many counts of this clonotype. The rearrangement uses TRBV2 and TRBJ2-3; D gene ambiguous. V was cut by 3 bases and J by 0 bases, with 7 bases left in between. This CDR3 is 14 amino acids long. CDR1 SNHLY and CDR2 FYNNEI come from the germline V gene. This CDR3 is CASSDGVSTDTQYF. Written as DNA, the CDR3 is TGTGCCAGCAGTGATGGGGTTAGCACAGATACGCAGTATTTT. Full variable domain (rest looked up from reference TRBV2 and TRBJ2-3): EPEVTQTPSHQVTQMGQEVILRCVPISNHLYFYWYRQILGQKVEFLVSFYNNEISEKSEIFDDQFSVERPDGSNFTLKIRSTKLEDSAMYFCASSDGVSTDTQYFGPGTRLTVL.